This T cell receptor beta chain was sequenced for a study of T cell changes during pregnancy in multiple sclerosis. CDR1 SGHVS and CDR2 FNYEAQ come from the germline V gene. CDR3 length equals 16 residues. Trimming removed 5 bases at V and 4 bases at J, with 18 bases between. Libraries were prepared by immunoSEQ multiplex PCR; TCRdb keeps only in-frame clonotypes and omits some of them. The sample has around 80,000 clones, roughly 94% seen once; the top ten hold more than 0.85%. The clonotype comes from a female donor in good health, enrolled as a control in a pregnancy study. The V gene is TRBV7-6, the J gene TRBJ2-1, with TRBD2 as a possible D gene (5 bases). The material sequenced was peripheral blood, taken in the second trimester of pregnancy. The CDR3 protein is CASSLRATKLYNEQFF. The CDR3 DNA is TGTGCCAGCAGCCTTCGAGCGACTAAACTATACAATGAGCAGTTCTTC.